Detailed here is one TCR beta chain. Its antigen has not been determined. No base quality values were provided; no much bigger clone lies one nucleotide off. The hyperthyroidism patients were 18 to 65 years old and newly diagnosed, with a disease duration of less than 2 months. Anyone with other autoimmune diseases, uncontrolled infections, pregnancy or lactation was excluded from the study. Diagnosis relied on clinical symptoms, serum thyroxine, TRAb, thyroid ultrasound and orbital computed tomography. Total RNA was extracted with Trizol reagent and quality-checked on an Agilent 2100 Bioanalyzer. For repertoire sequencing, the TCR beta CDR3 regions were amplified from RNA transcripts. A first-round RT-PCR used HTBI primers with the Qiagen OneStep RT-PCR kit, followed by a second-round multiplex PCR, size selection and purification. Libraries were sequenced paired-end with 100 bp reads on an Illumina HiSeq2000. In the authors' own workflow: SOAPnuke was used to process the reads, removing any read that contained adapters or uncalled bases, had a mean Phred below 15, or lacked an exact match to the constant primer or identifier. COPE v1.2.5 was used to merge high-quality paired reads. Unique nucleotide sequences were defined as clonotypes and aligned to IMGT TRB V, D and J references using MiTCR v1.1. The analysis was limited to V-J combinations with a frequency above 0.0001, which together covered 99% to 99.2% of repertoires. A TCR clonal expansion and chaos score per V-J combination was defined as the ratio of F50 clonal expansion to chaos observed in the TCRdist matrix. Welch's t-statistics and random forest were used to narrow the features down to more than 10 V-J combinations, which were then fed into a naive Bayes classifier. The Morisita-Horn index was used to measure how similar the thyroid and blood repertoires were. TCRdb passed the public sequencing reads through fastp at Q25 and MiXCR, retaining productive beta sequences. Identical CDR3 proteins give one entry, which carries the most common genes and DNA. What appears here as the V and J calls and clone size reflects TCRdb's work, not the paper's. The sample records about 590,000 distinct CDR3 sequences, roughly 39% of which are singletons. The ten largest clones represent about 4.2% of the sample.

This entry comes from a study of Graves' ophthalmopathy and Graves' hyperthyroidism (dated by TCRdb to 2016 to 2019). About the full investigation: Stable hyperthyroidism was defined as no progression to ophthalmopathy within 18 months of follow-up. The study used TCR beta repertoire signatures to distinguish Graves' ophthalmopathy from Graves' hyperthyroidism and to predict progression to ophthalmopathy. In total, 135 blood samples were TCR-sequenced: 43 ophthalmopathy, 75 hyperthyroidism and some 17 hyperthyroidism-to-ophthalmopathy patients. To explore V-J signatures that distinguish ophthalmopathy from hyperthyroidism, a discovery set of under 110 patients was enrolled, made up of more than 40 with ophthalmopathy and 57 with stable hyperthyroidism. For independent validation, a separate cohort was made up of fewer than 20 hyperthyroidism patients plus 17 patients who later progressed from hyperthyroidism to ophthalmopathy. In about six hyperthyroidism patients, the T-cell repertoires found in thyroid tissue were compared with those found in blood. After sampling, hyperthyroidism patients received methimazole starting at 30 mg daily, and ophthalmopathy patients received high-dose intravenous methylprednisolone.

Overall study results and their limits: No statistical method was used to predetermine the sample size, and group allocation was not hidden from the investigators. Among expanded thyroid clonotypes with frequency above 0.001, most also showed up in blood, which suggests that blood repertoires may reflect the thyroid immune response. The 13-signature model separated ophthalmopathy from stable hyperthyroidism with 87.88% sensitivity and almost 84% specificity in cross-validation, and 80%/75% in the test set. In validation, the model predicted ophthalmopathy progression with about 71% sensitivity and less than 80% specificity; some 13 predicted patients were CT-confirmed with GO in a median of roughly 6.8 months.

Sample: peripheral blood or thyroid tissue (not recorded which). This TCR derives from an adult man with Graves' hyperthyroidism.

CDR3 reads: CASSWGLPSGANVLTF. The DNA sequence is TGTGCCAGCAGCTGGGGACTACCCTCTGGGGCCAACGTCCTGACTTTC. The chain links TRBV11-2 with TRBJ2-6; 7 of the junction bases match TRBD2. The CDR3 covers 16 residues, taking in both the cysteine and the phenylalanine. Only the CDR3 DNA stays, 48 bases, in frame from base 1. CDR1 is given as SGHAT and CDR2 as FQNNGV, both from the germline V gene. Trimming accounts for 4 bases at V and 0 bases at J, while the number of junction bases matched to no gene is 3.